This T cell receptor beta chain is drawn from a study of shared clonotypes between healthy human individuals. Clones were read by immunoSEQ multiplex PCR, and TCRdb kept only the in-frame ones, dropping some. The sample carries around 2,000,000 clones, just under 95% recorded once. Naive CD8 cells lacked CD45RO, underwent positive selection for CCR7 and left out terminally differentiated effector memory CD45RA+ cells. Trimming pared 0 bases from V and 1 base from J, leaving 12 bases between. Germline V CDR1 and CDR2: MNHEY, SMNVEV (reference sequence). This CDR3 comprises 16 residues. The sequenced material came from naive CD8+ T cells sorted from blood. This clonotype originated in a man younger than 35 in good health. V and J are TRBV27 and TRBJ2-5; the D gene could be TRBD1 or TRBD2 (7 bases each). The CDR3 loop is CASSLSAGTAQETQYF. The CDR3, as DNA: TGTGCCAGCAGTTTATCAGCGGGGACAGCCCAAGAGACCCAGTACTTC.